The source of this T cell receptor beta chain is a study of blood T cell repertoires in COVID-19. Turning to the study itself: There were acute and convalescent COVID-19 samples, and they came from the United States, Italy and Spain. T cells, B-cell-depleted T cells, or PBMCs provided the cDNA or gDNA that served as material.

In the original processing: Researchers report that nucleated cell counts were estimated from reference gene primer amplification. Method: immunoSEQ multiplex PCR; TCRdb's copy keeps in-frame clones and lacks some. D and trimming were read from the DNA, whereas the V and J calls and clone size are those reported in that table. The table lists some 700,000 clones, about nine tenths of them singletons, with over 0.2% in the top ten. Regarding this clone: Different DNA sequences within this sample yield the same CDR3.

The sequenced sample was peripheral blood. The TCR sequence derives from a woman younger than 35 with acute or convalescent COVID-19.

CDR3 residues: CASSIGTGSEAFF. In DNA form, the CDR3 reads TGTGCCAGTAGTATCGGGACAGGGTCAGAAGCTTTCTTT. This rearrangement joins TRBV19 to TRBJ1-1, with 9 bases identical to TRBD1. The CDR3 runs 13 residues. Germline V lookup: CDR1 LNHDA, CDR2 SQIVND (reference sequence). The trim removed 3 bases at V and 8 bases at J, leaving 4 bases unmatched.